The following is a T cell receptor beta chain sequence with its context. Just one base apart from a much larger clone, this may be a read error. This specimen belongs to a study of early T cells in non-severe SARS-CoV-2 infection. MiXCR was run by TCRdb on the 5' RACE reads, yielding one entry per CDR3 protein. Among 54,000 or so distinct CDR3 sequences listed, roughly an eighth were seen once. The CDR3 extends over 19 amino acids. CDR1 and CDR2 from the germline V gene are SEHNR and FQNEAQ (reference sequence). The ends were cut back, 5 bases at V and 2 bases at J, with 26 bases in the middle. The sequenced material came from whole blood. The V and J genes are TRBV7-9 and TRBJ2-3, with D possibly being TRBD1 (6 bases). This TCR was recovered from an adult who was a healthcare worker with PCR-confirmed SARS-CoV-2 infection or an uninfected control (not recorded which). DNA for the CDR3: TGTGCCAGCAGCCCCATGACGCCGAACGGGACACCCTACACAGATACGCAGTATTTT. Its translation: CASSPMTPNGTPYTDTQYF.